This note documents a single TCR beta chain sequence. The target antigen is unknown. J lost 13 bases, V lost 3 bases, and 22 bases had no gene match. In germline, CDR1 is SQVTM, CDR2 ANQGSEA. The CDR3 is made up of 18 amino acids. These data come from a study of response to subunit inactivated influenza vaccine. TCRdb fed the RT-PCR reads into MiXCR, producing one record per CDR3 protein. This sample carries 700,000 to 900,000 distinct CDR3 sequences, 21% of them seen once, and the ten largest clones take more than 8.5%. Overall study results and limits: Every seasonal influenza vaccination brings in few new T cells, the authors suggested.

V and J are TRBV29-1 and TRBJ2-3, with TRBD2 matching 13 bases. The starting material was PBMCs from blood, obtained less than 6 days after vaccination. This TCR came from a middle-aged man who received an inactivated influenza vaccine. The CDR3 nucleotides are TGCAGCGTTGAGGGACCATCCCCCGGGACTAGCGGGATGGACTGGGAGTATTTT. Translating it yields CSVEGPSPGTSGMDWEYF.